Included here is one T cell receptor beta chain sequence, with context. The antigen is undetermined. A second PCR, run for about 7 to 11 cycles, used a sample-barcoded 5' primer plus a J-beta primer mix. One entry per CDR3 protein results from TCRdb running MiXCR on the 5' RACE reads. The profile shows fewer than 2 million distinct CDR3 sequences, 35% to 50% of them singletons. Collection of ten milliliters of peripheral blood was performed for each donor. This specimen belongs to a study of blood T cells in healthy people across ages. V dropped 4 bases and J dropped 5 bases, with 14 bases sitting between them. Per the germline V gene, CDR1 is SGHNT and CDR2 is YENEEA. The CDR3 consists of 14 residues. Study-level findings and limits: Nothing was known about donor CMV status, and this possibly confounded expanded clonotype changes.

The sequence derives from a human donor in good health. The sample consisted of blood. The chain is built from TRBV11-3 and TRBJ2-5; D is unclear. Here the CDR3 reads CASSSHPRGETQYF. CDR3 nucleotides: TGTGCCAGCAGCTCTCACCCGCGTGGGGAGACCCAGTACTTC.